The rows below give T cell receptor beta chains drawn from one sample of a study of blood T cell repertoires in COVID-19. TCRdb keeps only in-frame clones here, not all; method: immunoSEQ multiplex PCR. The sample lists roughly 260,000 clones; around 80% were seen once. The sample comprised peripheral blood. These receptors all stem from a woman aged 40 to 55 with active or convalescent COVID-19. Both conserved end residues are part of each CDR3. D genes are given only for firm matches. Part of the rows lack a size; the others show once, few, many or a class for expanded clones.

>TRBD1|TRBV28|TRBJ1-1|-
TGTGCCAGCAGTTCACAGGGGCGGACGGGGTTACCTGAAGCTTTCTTT
CASSSQGRTGLPEAFF
>-|TRBV2|TRBJ1-2|-
TGTGCCAGCAGGGGCAGGCAGCGGGGCTACACCTTC
CASRGRQRGYTF
>TRBD1|TRBV4-1|TRBJ1-2|-
TGCGCCAGCAGCCTGCGACAGGGGATGGGCTATGGCTACACCTTC
CASSLRQGMGYGYTF
>TRBD1|TRBV5-1|TRBJ2-3|-
TGCGCCAGCAGCTCTTTACAGGGGCGCACAGATACGCAGTATTTT
CASSSLQGRTDTQYF
>-|TRBV9|TRBJ2-2|-
TGTGCCAGCAGCGTAGTTAGCGATTCGAACACCGGGGAGCTGTTTTTT
CASSVVSDSNTGELFF
>TRBD1|TRBV11-2|TRBJ1-2|-
TGTGCCAGCAGCTTAGGACAGGGGAATGGCTACACCTTC
CASSLGQGNGYTF
>-|TRBV14|TRBJ1-3|-
TGTGCCAGCAGCCAAGGGGCAGCGGGAGGAAACACCATATATTTT
CASSQGAAGGNTIYF
>-|TRBV4-1|TRBJ1-1|-
TGCGCCAGCAGCCAAGATAGGGGAAGCACTGAAGCTTTCTTT
CASSQDRGSTEAFF
>-|TRBV27|TRBJ1-1|-
TGTGCCAGCAGTTTATGGGCGAACACTGAAGCTTTCTTT
CASSLWANTEAFF
>TRBD2|TRBV7-9|TRBJ2-5|-
TGTGCCAGCAGTAGCGGGGGGGAATACCAAGAGACCCAGTACTTC
CASSSGGEYQETQYF
>TRBD1|TRBV5-5|TRBJ2-5|-
TGTGCCAGCAGCTTGTTACAGGGGTGGGGCCAAGAGACCCAGTACTTC
CASSLLQGWGQETQYF
>TRBD1|TRBV29-1|TRBJ1-1|once
TGCAGCGTTCTCACAGGGGGCGGAGGGACTGAAGCTTTCTTT
CSVLTGGGGTEAFF
>TRBD2|TRBV4-1|TRBJ2-2|-
TGCGCCAGCAGCCAAACTAGCGGGGGGCGGGGCGGGGAGCTGTTTTTT
CASSQTSGGRGGELFF
>-|TRBV11-2|TRBJ2-3|-
TGTGCCAGCAGCTTAGCTTGGCCCCCAGATACGCAGTATTTT
CASSLAWPPDTQYF
>-|TRBV5-8|TRBJ1-5|-
TGTGCCAGCAGCGCGGGGGCGGTTAGCAATCAGCCCCAGCATTTT
CASSAGAVSNQPQHF
>TRBD1|TRBV4-1|TRBJ2-1|many
TGCGCCAGCAGCCAAGAGAGTGGGACAGGGACATACAATGAGCAGTTCTTC
CASSQESGTGTYNEQFF
>-|TRBV2|TRBJ2-4|-
TGTGCCAGCGGAACAGGCAATAGGCCCAAAAACATTCAGTACTTC
CASGTGNRPKNIQYF
>-|TRBV6-2/TRBV6-3|TRBJ2-3|-
TGTGCCAGCAGTAACAGGGCACAGCTTAGCACAGATACGCAGTATTTT
CASSNRAQLSTDTQYF
>-|TRBV3-1/TRBV3-2|TRBJ2-2|-
TGTGCCAGCAGCCAAGACTGGGCAGAAAACACCGGGGAGCTGTTTTTT
CASSQDWAENTGELFF
>-|TRBV5-6|TRBJ2-1|few
TGTGCCAGCAGCTTCGGATACAGGAAGCCCTACAATGAGCAGTTCTTC
CASSFGYRKPYNEQFF
>TRBD1|TRBV2|TRBJ2-1|-
TGTGCCAGTACACCACCGGGACAGGGCTCCTTAGGGGAGCAGTTCTTC
CASTPPGQGSLGEQFF
>TRBD2|TRBV7-9|TRBJ2-5|-
TGTGCCAGCAGCTCCGAACTAGCGGGGGACCGGGAAGAGACCCAGTACTTC
CASSSELAGDREETQYF
>TRBD1|TRBV30|TRBJ1-2|-
TGTGCCTGGAGCACAGGGGGGTATGGCTACACCTTC
CAWSTGGYGYTF
>-|TRBV18|TRBJ1-3|-
TGTGCCAGCTCACGGGGCACATTTTTTGACTCTGGAAACACCATATATTTT
CASSRGTFFDSGNTIYF
>-|TRBV7-9|TRBJ1-2|-
TGTGCCAGCACCTTTACGCACTCCGCTAACTATGGCTACACCTTC
CASTFTHSANYGYTF
>TRBD2|TRBV6-2/TRBV6-3|TRBJ2-3|-
TGTGCCAGCAGTTACGCGACTAGCGGGGGGGCATATACGCAGTATTTT
CASSYATSGGAYTQYF
>TRBD1|TRBV5-5|TRBJ1-6|-
TGTGCCAGCAGCCCGGACAGGGATTCACCCCTCCACTTT
CASSPDRDSPLHF
>-|TRBV4-2|TRBJ2-3|-
TGTGCCAGCAGCCAAATTGCGGGCGGGTCCACAGATACGCAGTATTTT
CASSQIAGGSTDTQYF